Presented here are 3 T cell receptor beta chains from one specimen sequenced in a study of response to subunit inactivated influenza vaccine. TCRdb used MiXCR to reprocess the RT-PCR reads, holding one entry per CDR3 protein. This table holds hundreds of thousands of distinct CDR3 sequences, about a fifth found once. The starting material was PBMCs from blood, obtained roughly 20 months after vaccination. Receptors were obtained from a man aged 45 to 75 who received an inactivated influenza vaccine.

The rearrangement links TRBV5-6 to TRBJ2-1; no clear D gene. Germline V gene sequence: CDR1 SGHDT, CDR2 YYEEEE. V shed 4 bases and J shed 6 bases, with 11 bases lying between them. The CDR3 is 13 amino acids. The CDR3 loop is CASSPDLTNEQFF. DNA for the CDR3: TGTGCCAGCAGCCCCGACCTCACCAATGAGCAGTTCTTC.

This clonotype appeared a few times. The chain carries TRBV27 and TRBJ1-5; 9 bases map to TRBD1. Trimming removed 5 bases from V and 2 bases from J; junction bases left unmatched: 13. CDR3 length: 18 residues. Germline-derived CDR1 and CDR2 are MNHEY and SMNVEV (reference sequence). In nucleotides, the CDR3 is TGTGCCAGCAGTCCCATGGGACAGGGCCTCGCGGGCAATCAGCCCCAGCATTTT. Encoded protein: CASSPMGQGLAGNQPQHF.

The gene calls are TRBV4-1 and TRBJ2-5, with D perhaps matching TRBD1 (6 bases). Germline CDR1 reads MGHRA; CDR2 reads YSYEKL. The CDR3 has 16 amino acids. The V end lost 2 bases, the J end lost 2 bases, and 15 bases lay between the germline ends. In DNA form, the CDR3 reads TGCGCCAGCAGCCAAACCCCGGGACAAGGACAAGAGACCCAGTACTTC. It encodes CASSQTPGQGQETQYF.